The present T cell receptor beta chain was sequenced within a study of blood T cell repertoires in COVID-19. Study in general: COVID-19 samples, acute and convalescent, were from the United States, Italy and Spain. T cells, B-cell-depleted T cells, or PBMCs provided the cDNA or gDNA that served as material.

Original methodology: Estimation of nucleated cell counts relied on the amplification of reference gene primers. Sequenced by immunoSEQ multiplex PCR; TCRdb stores in-frame clones only, minus some. V and J calls and clone size are given by that table; D and trimming were obtained from the DNA. The data contain fewer than 250,000 clones, roughly four fifths of them singletons. The CDR3 totals 13 residues. V lost 6 bases and J lost 7; bases outside the gene matches: 8. Germline lookup yields CDR1 ENHRY and CDR2 SYGVKD. J is TRBJ1-2 and V is TRBV10-3; 7 bases fit TRBD1. The TCR sequence derives from a woman in her 70s with acute or convalescent COVID-19. The specimen sequenced was peripheral blood. Written as DNA, the CDR3 is TGTGCCATCAGGGAGACAGGGCGAGGTGGCTACACCTTC. It yields the protein CAIRETGRGGYTF.